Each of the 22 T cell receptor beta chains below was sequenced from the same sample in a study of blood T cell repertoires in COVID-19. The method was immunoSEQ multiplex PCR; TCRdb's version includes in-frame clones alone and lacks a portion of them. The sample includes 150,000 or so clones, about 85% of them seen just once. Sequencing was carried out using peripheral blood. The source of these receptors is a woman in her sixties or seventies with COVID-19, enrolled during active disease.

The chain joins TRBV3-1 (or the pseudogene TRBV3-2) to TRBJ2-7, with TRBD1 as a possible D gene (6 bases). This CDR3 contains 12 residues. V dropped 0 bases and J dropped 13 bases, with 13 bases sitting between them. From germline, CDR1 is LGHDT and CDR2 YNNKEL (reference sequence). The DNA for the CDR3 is TGTGCCAGCAGCCAAGAACCACAGGGCGTCTACTTC. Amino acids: CASSQEPQGVYF.

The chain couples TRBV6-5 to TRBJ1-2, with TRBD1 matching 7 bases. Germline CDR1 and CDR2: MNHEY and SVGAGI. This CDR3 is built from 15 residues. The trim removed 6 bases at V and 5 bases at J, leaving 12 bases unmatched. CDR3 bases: TGTGCCAGCAGCCCACTTGGGACAGACACATATGGCTACACCTTC. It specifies CASSPLGTDTYGYTF.

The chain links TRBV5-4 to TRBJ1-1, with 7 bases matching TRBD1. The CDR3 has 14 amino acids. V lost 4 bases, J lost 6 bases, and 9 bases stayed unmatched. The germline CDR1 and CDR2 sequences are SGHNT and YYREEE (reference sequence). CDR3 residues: CASSRTGVPPEAFF. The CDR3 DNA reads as TGTGCCAGCAGCAGAACAGGGGTCCCTCCTGAAGCTTTCTTT.

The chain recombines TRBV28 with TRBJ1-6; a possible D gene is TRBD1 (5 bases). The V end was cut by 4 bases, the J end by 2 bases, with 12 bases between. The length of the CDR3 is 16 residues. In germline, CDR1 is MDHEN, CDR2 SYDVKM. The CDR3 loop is CASSYLQGTYNSPLHF. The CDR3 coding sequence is TGTGCCAGCAGTTACCTCCAGGGAACCTATAATTCACCCCTCCACTTT.

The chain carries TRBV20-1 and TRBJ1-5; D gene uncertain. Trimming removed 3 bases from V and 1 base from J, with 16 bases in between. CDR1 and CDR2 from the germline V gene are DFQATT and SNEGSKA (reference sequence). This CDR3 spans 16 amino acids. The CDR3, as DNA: TGCAGTGCTAGTCTCGTCCAGGCAGGCAGCAATCAGCCCCAGCATTTT. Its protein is CSASLVQAGSNQPQHF.

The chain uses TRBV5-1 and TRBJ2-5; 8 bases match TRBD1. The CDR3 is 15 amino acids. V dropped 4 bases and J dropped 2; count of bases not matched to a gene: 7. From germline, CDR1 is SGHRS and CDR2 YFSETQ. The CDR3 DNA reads TGCGCCAGCAGCCCCCCAGGGGGCAGGCAAGAGACCCAGTACTTC. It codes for CASSPPGGRQETQYF.

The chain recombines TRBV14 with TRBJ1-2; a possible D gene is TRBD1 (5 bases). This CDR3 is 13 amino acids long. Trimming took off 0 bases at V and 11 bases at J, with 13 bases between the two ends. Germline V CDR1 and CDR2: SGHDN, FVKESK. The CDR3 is CASSQEVPGRYTF. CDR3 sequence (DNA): TGTGCCAGCAGCCAAGAAGTCCCAGGGAGGTACACCTTC.

The CDR3 DNA sequence: TGCGCCAGCAGCTTGAACTTAGGGAGCTCCTACGAGCAGTACTTC. It specifies CASSLNLGSSYEQYF. The chain recombines TRBV5-1 with TRBJ2-7; D might be TRBD2 (5 bases). The length of the CDR3 is 15 residues. The V gene lost 1 base and the J gene lost 0 bases, with 11 bases spanning the gap. Germline V gene lookup returns CDR1 SGHRS and CDR2 YFSETQ.

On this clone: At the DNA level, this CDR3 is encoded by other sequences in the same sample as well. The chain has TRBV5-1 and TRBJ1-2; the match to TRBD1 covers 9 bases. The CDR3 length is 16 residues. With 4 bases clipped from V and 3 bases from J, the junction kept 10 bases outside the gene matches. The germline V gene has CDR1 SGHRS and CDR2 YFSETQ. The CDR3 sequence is CASSLSPGQGDYGYTF. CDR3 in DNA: TGCGCCAGCAGCCTAAGCCCGGGACAGGGAGACTATGGCTACACCTTC.

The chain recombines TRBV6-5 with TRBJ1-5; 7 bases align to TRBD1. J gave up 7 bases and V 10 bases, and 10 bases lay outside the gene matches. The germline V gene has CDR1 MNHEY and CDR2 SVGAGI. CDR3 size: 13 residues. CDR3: CATRQGLSQPQHF. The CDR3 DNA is TGTGCCACCCGACAGGGTTTAAGCCAGCCCCAGCATTTT.

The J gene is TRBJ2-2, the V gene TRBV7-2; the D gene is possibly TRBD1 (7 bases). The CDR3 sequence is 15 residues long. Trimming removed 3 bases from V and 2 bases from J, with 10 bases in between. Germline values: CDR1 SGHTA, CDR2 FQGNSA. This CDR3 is CASSLEGANTGELFF. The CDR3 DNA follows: TGTGCCAGCAGCTTGGAGGGGGCCAACACCGGGGAGCTGTTTTTT.

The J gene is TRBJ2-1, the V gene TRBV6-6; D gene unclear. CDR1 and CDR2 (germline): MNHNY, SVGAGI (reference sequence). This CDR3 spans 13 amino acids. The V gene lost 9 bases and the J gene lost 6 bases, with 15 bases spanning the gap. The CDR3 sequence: CASETLGRNEQFF. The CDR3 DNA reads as TGTGCCAGTGAAACTCTAGGTCGCAATGAGCAGTTCTTC.

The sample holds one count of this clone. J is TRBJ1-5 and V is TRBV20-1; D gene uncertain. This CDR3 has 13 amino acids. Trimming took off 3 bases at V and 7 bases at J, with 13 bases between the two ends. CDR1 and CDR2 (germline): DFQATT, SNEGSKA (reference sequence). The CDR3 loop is CSASTGVEQPQHF. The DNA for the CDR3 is TGCAGTGCTAGTACCGGGGTTGAGCAGCCCCAGCATTTT.

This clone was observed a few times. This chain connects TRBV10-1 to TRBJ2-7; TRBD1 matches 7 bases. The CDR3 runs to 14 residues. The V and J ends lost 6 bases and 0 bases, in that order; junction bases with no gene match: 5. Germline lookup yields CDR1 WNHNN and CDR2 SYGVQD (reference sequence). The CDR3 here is CASSGTASSYEQYF. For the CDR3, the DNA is TGCGCCAGCAGCGGGACAGCAAGCTCCTACGAGCAGTACTTC.

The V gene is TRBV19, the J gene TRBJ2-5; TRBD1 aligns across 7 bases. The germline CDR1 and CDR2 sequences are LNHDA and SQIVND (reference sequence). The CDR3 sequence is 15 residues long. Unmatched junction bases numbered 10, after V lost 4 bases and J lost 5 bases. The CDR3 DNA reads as TGTGCCAGTAGTACCCGACAGGGTGTTACGGAGACCCAGTACTTC. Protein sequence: CASSTRQGVTETQYF.

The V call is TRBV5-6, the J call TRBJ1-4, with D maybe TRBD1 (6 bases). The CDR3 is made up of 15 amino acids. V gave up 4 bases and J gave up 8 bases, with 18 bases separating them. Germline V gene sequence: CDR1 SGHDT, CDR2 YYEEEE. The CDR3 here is CASSQTTGLGEKLFF. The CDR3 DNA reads TGTGCCAGCAGCCAGACCACAGGGTTAGGGGAAAAACTGTTTTTT.

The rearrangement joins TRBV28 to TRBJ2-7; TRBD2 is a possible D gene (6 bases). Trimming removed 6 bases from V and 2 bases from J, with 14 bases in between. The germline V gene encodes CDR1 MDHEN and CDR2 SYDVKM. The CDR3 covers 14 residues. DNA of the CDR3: TGTGCCAGCAGGTATACGGGGAGGACCTACGAGCAGTACTTC. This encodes CASRYTGRTYEQYF. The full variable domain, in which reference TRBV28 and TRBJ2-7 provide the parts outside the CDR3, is DVKVTQSSRYLVKRTGEKVFLECVQDMDHENMFWYRQDPGLGLRLIYFSYDVKMKEKGDIPEGYSVSREKKERFSLILESASTNQTSMYLCASRYTGRTYEQYFGPGTRLTVT.

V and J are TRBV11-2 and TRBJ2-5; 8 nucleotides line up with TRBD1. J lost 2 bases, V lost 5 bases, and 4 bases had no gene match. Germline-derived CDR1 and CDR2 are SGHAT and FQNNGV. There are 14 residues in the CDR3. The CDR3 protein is CASSVRGLQETQYF. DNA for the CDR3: TGTGCCAGCAGCGTCAGGGGGCTACAAGAGACCCAGTACTTC.

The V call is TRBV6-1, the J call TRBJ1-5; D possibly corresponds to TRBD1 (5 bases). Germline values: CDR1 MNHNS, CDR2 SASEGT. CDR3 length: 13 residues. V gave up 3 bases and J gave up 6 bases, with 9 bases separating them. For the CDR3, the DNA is TGTGCCAGCAGTGACCAGGGCGGTCAGCCCCAGCATTTT. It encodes CASSDQGGQPQHF.

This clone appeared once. Here the CDR3 reads CASSAGENTEAFF. Written as DNA, the CDR3 is TGTGCCAGCAGCGCGGGAGAGAACACTGAAGCTTTCTTT. The chain uses TRBV6-4 and TRBJ1-1; D call uncertain. V lost 6 bases, J lost 1 base, and 9 bases lay in between. This CDR3 region has 13 residues. Germline loops: CDR1 MRHNA, CDR2 SNTAGT.

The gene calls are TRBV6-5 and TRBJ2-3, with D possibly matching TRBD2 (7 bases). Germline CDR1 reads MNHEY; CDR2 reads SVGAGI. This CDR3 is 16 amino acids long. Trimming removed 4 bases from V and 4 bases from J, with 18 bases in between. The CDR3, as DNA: TGTGCCAGCAGTTCTAAAGGGGGGGGCGGGTCAGATACGCAGTATTTT. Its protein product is CASSSKGGGGSDTQYF.

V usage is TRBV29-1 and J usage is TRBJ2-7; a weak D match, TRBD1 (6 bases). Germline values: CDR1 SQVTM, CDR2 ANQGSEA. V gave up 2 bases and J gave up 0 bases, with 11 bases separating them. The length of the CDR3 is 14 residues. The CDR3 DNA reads TGCAGCGTTGAACAGGTGGGGGCCTCCTACGAGCAGTACTTC. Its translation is CSVEQVGASYEQYF.